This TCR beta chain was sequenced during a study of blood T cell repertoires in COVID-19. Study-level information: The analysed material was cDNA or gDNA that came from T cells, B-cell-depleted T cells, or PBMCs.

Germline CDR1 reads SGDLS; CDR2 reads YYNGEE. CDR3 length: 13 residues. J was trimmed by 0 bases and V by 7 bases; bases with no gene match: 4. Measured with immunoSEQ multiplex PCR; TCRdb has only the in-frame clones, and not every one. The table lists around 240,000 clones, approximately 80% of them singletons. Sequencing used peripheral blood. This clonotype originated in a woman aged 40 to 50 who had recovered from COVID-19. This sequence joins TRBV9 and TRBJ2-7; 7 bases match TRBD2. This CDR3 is CASSGTTSYEQYF. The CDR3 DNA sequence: TGTGCCAGCTCCGGGACTACCTCCTACGAGCAGTACTTC.